Listed here are 16 T cell receptor beta chains from one sample, sequenced in a study of T cell changes during pregnancy in multiple sclerosis. TCRdb's table, derived via immunoSEQ multiplex PCR, lists solely in-frame clones and lacks some. In the table there are tens of thousands of clones, over 80% of which are singletons. Here the sequenced sample was CD8+ T cells from peripheral blood mononuclear cells, taken in the third trimester of pregnancy. The origin of the receptors is a female donor in good health, enrolled as a control in a pregnancy study.

The rearrangement joins TRBV28 to TRBJ1-2; TRBD1 matches 8 bases. This CDR3 has 16 amino acids. With 2 bases clipped from V and 4 bases from J, the junction kept 9 bases outside the gene matches. The germline V gene encodes CDR1 MDHEN and CDR2 SYDVKM. As DNA, the CDR3 is TGTGCCAGCAGTTTACCAGGACAGGGTACCGCCTATGGCTACACCTTC. Its translation is CASSLPGQGTAYGYTF.

The CDR3 is CASRPGTGDNSPLHF. In DNA, the CDR3 is TGTGCCAGCAGACCCGGGACAGGAGATAATTCACCCCTCCACTTT. The V gene is TRBV6-5, the J gene TRBJ1-6; 8 nucleotides align to TRBD1. The CDR3 sequence is 15 residues long. Trimming at V came to 6 bases and at J to 5 bases, leaving 6 bases not matched to a gene. Germline lookup yields CDR1 MNHEY and CDR2 SVGAGI.

This chain joins TRBV2 and TRBJ1-2; D unresolved. V dropped 10 bases and J dropped 8 bases, with 11 bases sitting between them. The CDR3 runs 10 residues. Germline loops: CDR1 SNHLY, CDR2 FYNNEI. The CDR3 region is CATAGSGYTF. CDR3 DNA: TGTGCCACGGCCGGGTCCGGCTACACCTTC.

This clone was seen a single time. The gene calls are TRBV7-9 and TRBJ2-4; 13 bases agree with TRBD2. Germline V gene sequence: CDR1 SEHNR, CDR2 FQNEAQ (reference sequence). The V and J ends lost 5 bases and 3 bases, in that order; junction bases with no gene match: 7. The CDR3 is 17 residues long. The CDR3: CASSDTSGGADKNIQYF. CDR3 DNA sequence: TGTGCCAGCAGCGATACTAGCGGGGGGGCCGACAAAAACATTCAGTACTTC.

The chain employs TRBV27 and TRBJ2-2, with 7 positions matching TRBD1. The CDR3 has 14 amino acids. The germline V gene encodes CDR1 MNHEY and CDR2 SMNVEV (reference sequence). Germline trimming cut 8 bases from V and 3 bases from J; bases unmatched to any gene: 6. The DNA of the CDR3 is TGTGCCAGCGAGACAACAGGGGACACCGGGGAGCTGTTTTTT. Translated, it gives CASETTGDTGELFF.

The chain is built from TRBV7-9 and TRBJ2-2; 7 nucleotides match TRBD2. The germline V gene encodes CDR1 SEHNR and CDR2 FQNEAQ (reference sequence). The CDR3 has 16 amino acids. With 6 bases clipped from V and 4 bases from J, the junction kept 11 bases outside the gene matches. CDR3 DNA sequence: TGTGCCAGCAGTTCGACCGGGACTACCGTCACCGGGGAGCTGTTTTTT. Translating gives CASSSTGTTVTGELFF.

The chain joins TRBV7-9 to TRBJ2-2, with D possibly matching TRBD1 (5 bases). Germline V gene lookup returns CDR1 SEHNR and CDR2 FQNEAQ (reference sequence). The CDR3 contains 15 residues. Trimming took 3 bases from V and 6 from J, leaving 14 bases between them. The CDR3 here is CASSFPTDPAGELFF. For the CDR3, the DNA is TGTGCCAGCAGCTTTCCGACAGATCCCGCCGGGGAGCTGTTTTTT. Full variable domain (remainder filled in from reference TRBV7-9 and TRBJ2-2): DTGVSQNPRHKITKRGQNVTFRCDPISEHNRLYWYRQTLGQGPEFLTYFQNEAQLEKSRLLSDRFSAERPKGSFSTLEIQRTEQGDSAMYLCASSFPTDPAGELFFGEGSRLTVL.

The V gene is TRBV7-9, the J gene TRBJ2-3; D remains ambiguous. The CDR3 has 15 amino acids. V was clipped by 1 base and J by 0 bases, with 8 bases between them. The germline CDR1 and CDR2 sequences are SEHNR and FQNEAQ (reference sequence). CDR3 sequence (DNA): TGTGCCAGCAGCTTAGACACCCCGAGCACAGATACGCAGTATTTT. Protein: CASSLDTPSTDTQYF.

The CDR3 loop reads CASSVGTSGSYEQYF. As DNA, the CDR3 is TGTGCCAGCAGTGTCGGGACTAGCGGCTCCTACGAGCAGTACTTC. This chain links TRBV2 with TRBJ2-7, with 11 bases fitting TRBD2. There are 15 residues in the CDR3. Germline-derived CDR1 and CDR2 are SNHLY and FYNNEI. V was pared by 4 bases and J by 0 bases, with 2 bases of the junction left unmatched.

The V gene is TRBV30, the J gene TRBJ1-1, with a weak D call TRBD1 (6 bases). The CDR3 totals 12 residues. Trimming took 4 bases from V and 1 from J, leaving 7 bases between them. Germline lookup yields CDR1 GTSNPN and CDR2 SVGIG (reference sequence). The CDR3 here is CAWIQGNTEAFF. The CDR3 nucleotides read TGTGCCTGGATACAGGGGAACACTGAAGCTTTCTTT.

The chain has TRBV7-9 and TRBJ1-1; no firm D call. V gave up 5 bases and J gave up 2 bases, with 15 bases separating them. The germline V gene encodes CDR1 SEHNR and CDR2 FQNEAQ (reference sequence). This CDR3 region has 15 residues. Here the CDR3 reads CASSPAQQENTEAFF. The CDR3 DNA sequence: TGTGCCAGCAGCCCAGCACAGCAGGAAAACACTGAAGCTTTCTTT. Full variable domain (rest looked up from reference TRBV7-9 and TRBJ1-1): DTGVSQNPRHKITKRGQNVTFRCDPISEHNRLYWYRQTLGQGPEFLTYFQNEAQLEKSRLLSDRFSAERPKGSFSTLEIQRTEQGDSAMYLCASSPAQQENTEAFFGQGTRLTVV.

This clone was detected once. Germline is not matched at one junction end, which may reflect a read error. The chain combines TRBV7-7 with TRBJ2-1; maybe TRBD2 (6 bases). The CDR3 extends over 15 amino acids. Germline values: CDR1 SSHAT, CDR2 FNYEAQ (reference sequence). The CDR3 loop is CASSLGPGGHNEQFF. In DNA form, the CDR3 reads TGTGCTAGCAGCTTAGGACCCGGGGGACACAATGAGCAGTTCTTC. The whole variable domain, filled in from reference TRBV7-7 and TRBJ2-1, reads GAGVSQSPRYKVTKRGQDVTLRCDPISSHATLYWYQQALGQGPEFLTYFNYEAQPDKSGLPSDRFSAERPEGSISTLTIQRTEQRDSAMYRCASSLGPGGHNEQFFGPGTRLTVL.

The chain links TRBV5-6 to TRBJ2-7; TRBD1 is a possible D gene (6 bases). Trimming pared 1 base from V and 2 bases from J, leaving 13 bases between. Germline CDR1 is SGHDT and CDR2 is YYEEEE. The CDR3 has 15 amino acids. CDR3 DNA: TGTGCCAGCAGCTTGTGGACAGCCCCAACCTACGAGCAGTACTTC. This encodes CASSLWTAPTYEQYF.

The chain is built from TRBV11-2 and TRBJ2-7; 9 nucleotides line up with TRBD1. Unmatched junction bases numbered 0, after V lost 4 bases and J lost 5 bases. The germline V gene encodes CDR1 SGHAT and CDR2 FQNNGV. This CDR3 spans 12 amino acids. Here the CDR3 DNA reads TGTGCCAGCAGCTGGGACAGGGACGAGCAGTACTTC. Protein product: CASSWDRDEQYF.

The gene calls are TRBV5-4 and TRBJ1-5; D uncertain. The CDR3 spans 14 residues. The germline V gene has CDR1 SGHNT and CDR2 YYREEE (reference sequence). V gave up 4 bases and J gave up 1 base, with 9 bases separating them. As DNA, the CDR3 is TGTGCCAGCAGCCAGGACTTAAGCAATCAGCCCCAGCATTTT. Its protein product is CASSQDLSNQPQHF. Based on the CDR3 plus reference TRBV5-4 and TRBJ1-5, the full variable domain is ETGVTQSPTHLIKTRGQQVTLRCSSQSGHNTVSWYQQALGQGPQFIFQYYREEENGRGNFPPRFSGLQFPNYSSELNVNALELDDSALYLCASSQDLSNQPQHFGDGTRLSIL.

J is TRBJ2-3 and V is TRBV4-1; D not certain. Germline V gene data show CDR1 as MGHRA and CDR2 as YSYEKL. V gave up 1 base and J gave up 4 bases, with 21 bases separating them. This CDR3 has 18 amino acids. CDR3 amino acids: CASSQGPYPRGEADTQYF. CDR3 bases: TGCGCCAGCAGCCAAGGCCCCTACCCTAGAGGTGAGGCAGATACGCAGTATTTT.